The 4 T cell receptor beta chains below come from one sample, sequenced in a study of cytomegalovirus exposure and HLA in healthy donors. The PCR had 60 Vbeta and 13 Jbeta primers. Some clones are missing from TCRdb's copy, which holds only in-frame ones; the method was immunoSEQ multiplex PCR. Among over 150,000 clones, under 90% were seen once, and the ten largest hold 6% to 7.5%. Sequences were obtained from PBMCs. Source of these receptors: a man under 40 in good health and CMV-seropositive.

V is TRBV28 and J is TRBJ2-1; no clear D gene. Between the trimmed V and J ends, which lost 3 bases and 0 bases, there was a span of 12 bases. The V gene's germline CDR1 is MDHEN and CDR2 SYDVKM. The CDR3 loop spans 16 amino acids. The CDR3, as DNA: TGTGCCAGCAGTTTCGGTGGGCAGAGCTCCTACAATGAGCAGTTCTTC. This encodes CASSFGGQSSYNEQFF.

The rearrangement uses TRBV11-2 and TRBJ2-5; possible D gene TRBD1, 5 bases. V was clipped by 1 base and J by 2 bases, with 11 bases between them. This CDR3 contains 15 residues. CDR1 and CDR2 from the germline V gene are SGHAT and FQNNGV. The DNA of the CDR3 is TGTGCCAGCAGCTTAGCCACGGCAGGGCAAGAGACCCAGTACTTC. This translates into CASSLATAGQETQYF. Together with reference TRBV11-2 and TRBJ2-5, the CDR3 gives the full variable domain: EAGVAQSPRYKIIEKRQSVAFWCNPISGHATLYWYQQILGQGPKLLIQFQNNGVVDDSQLPKDRFSAERLKGVDSTLKIQPAKLEDSAVYLCASSLATAGQETQYFGPGTRLLVL.

The count of this clone is one. J is TRBJ2-5 and V is TRBV6-5; TRBD2 is a possible D gene (7 bases). With 2 bases removed from V and 5 bases from J, the gap between germline ends came to 12 bases. The CDR3 sequence is 14 residues long. Per germline, CDR1 MNHEY and CDR2 SVGAGI. The CDR3 nucleotides read TGTGCCAGCAGTTACCGGCGGGGGCAGGAGACCCAGTACTTC. Its protein product is CASSYRRGQETQYF.

In DNA form, the CDR3 reads TGTGCCAGCAGCCTAAGCCACTCCGTAGAGACTGAAGCTTTCTTT. Protein: CASSLSHSVETEAFF. The gene calls are TRBV13 and TRBJ1-1; the D is unclear. Trimming removed 5 bases from V and 5 bases from J, with 18 bases in between. The CDR3 consists of 15 residues. CDR1 PRHDT and CDR2 FYEKMQ come from the germline V gene (reference sequence).